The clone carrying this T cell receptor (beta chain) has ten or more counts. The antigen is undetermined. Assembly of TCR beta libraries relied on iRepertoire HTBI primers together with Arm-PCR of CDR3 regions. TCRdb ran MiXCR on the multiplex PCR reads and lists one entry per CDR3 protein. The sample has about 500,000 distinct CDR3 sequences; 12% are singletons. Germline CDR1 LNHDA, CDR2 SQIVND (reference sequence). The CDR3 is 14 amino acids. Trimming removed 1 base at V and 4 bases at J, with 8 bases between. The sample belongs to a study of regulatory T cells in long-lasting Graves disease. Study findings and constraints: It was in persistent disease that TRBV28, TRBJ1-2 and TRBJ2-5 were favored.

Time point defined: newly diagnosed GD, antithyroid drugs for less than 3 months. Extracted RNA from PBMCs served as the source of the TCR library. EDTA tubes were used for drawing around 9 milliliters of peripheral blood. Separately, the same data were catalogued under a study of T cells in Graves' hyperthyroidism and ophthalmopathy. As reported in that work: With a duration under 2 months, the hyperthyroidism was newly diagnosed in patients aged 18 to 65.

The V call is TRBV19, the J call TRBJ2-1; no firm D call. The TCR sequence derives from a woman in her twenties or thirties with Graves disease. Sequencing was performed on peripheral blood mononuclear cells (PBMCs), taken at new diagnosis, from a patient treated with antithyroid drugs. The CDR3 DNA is TGTGCCAGTAGTATAGCTGAATTATACAATGAGCAGTTCTTC. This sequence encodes CASSIAELYNEQFF.